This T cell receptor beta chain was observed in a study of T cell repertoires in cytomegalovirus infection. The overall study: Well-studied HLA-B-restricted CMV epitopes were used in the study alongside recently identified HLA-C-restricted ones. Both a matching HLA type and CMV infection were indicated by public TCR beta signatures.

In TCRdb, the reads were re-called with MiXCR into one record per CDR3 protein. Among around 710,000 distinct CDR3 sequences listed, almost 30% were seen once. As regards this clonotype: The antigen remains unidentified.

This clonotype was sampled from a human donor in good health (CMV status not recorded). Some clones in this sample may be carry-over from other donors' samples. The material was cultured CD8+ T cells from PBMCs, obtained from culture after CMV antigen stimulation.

CDR3 amino acids: CASSQVGPGGETQYF. The CDR3 coding sequence is TGCGCCAGCAGCCAAGTAGGGCCAGGGGGAGAGACCCAGTACTTC. This chain connects TRBV4-1 to TRBJ2-5, with 7 bases that match TRBD1. Germline V gene lookup returns CDR1 MGHRA and CDR2 YSYEKL. The CDR3 has 15 residues. Trimming at V came to 1 base and at J to 4 bases, leaving 6 bases not matched to a gene.